The 18 T cell receptor beta chains reported below all come from one sample, sequenced in a study of neurological immune-mediated disorders. The time point here: longitudinal time-point 1 (baseline). From the 5' RACE reads, TCRdb called clonotypes with MiXCR, one entry per CDR3 protein. The table records about 49,000 distinct CDR3 sequences, 10% of them present only once. What was sequenced was PBMCs. Receptors were obtained from a woman aged 40-49 years in good health.

This clonotype has ten or more counts. The rearrangement links TRBV29-1 to TRBJ2-5; either TRBD1 or TRBD2 may fit D (6 bases each). Germline V lookup: CDR1 SQVTM, CDR2 ANQGSEA. This CDR3 comprises 12 residues. Trimming cost V 5 bases and J 0 bases, with 7 bases left between them. CDR3 region: CSVRGDQETQYF. CDR3 in DNA: TGCAGCGTTAGGGGGGACCAAGAGACCCAGTACTTC.

This clonotype was found many times. V is TRBV24-1 and J is TRBJ2-1; 11 bases are a match to TRBD1. CDR1 and CDR2 from the germline V gene are KGHDR and SFDVKD. Losses at the gene ends were 4 bases for V and 5 bases for J; bases not matched to a gene: 3. This CDR3 is built from 15 residues. The CDR3, as DNA: TGTGCCACCAGTGACCCGGGACAGGGGGACAATGAGCAGTTCTTC. Encoded protein: CATSDPGQGDNEQFF.

This clonotype occurred many times. At one end the junction does not follow the germline gene, possibly because of a read error. The V and J genes are TRBV7-2 and TRBJ2-7, with D perhaps TRBD1 or TRBD2 (5 bases each). Germline CDR1 reads SGHTA; CDR2 reads FQGNSA. The CDR3 is 12 residues long. The CDR3 sequence: CASSLAEGTQVF. For the CDR3, the DNA is TGTGCCAGCAGCTTAGCGGAAGGGACCCAGGTTTTC.

This clonotype was recorded at least ten times. V gene TRBV4-1 combines with J gene TRBJ2-1; 9 bases agree with TRBD2. CDR1 MGHRA and CDR2 YSYEKL come from the germline V gene. With 0 bases clipped from V and 15 bases from J, the junction kept 6 bases outside the gene matches. The CDR3 totals 13 residues. The CDR3 is CASSQDISGGTFF. The CDR3 DNA reads TGCGCCAGCAGCCAAGATATAAGCGGGGGGACGTTCTTC.

This clonotype occurred many times. The genes are TRBV6-5 and TRBJ1-6; no reliable D call. CDR3 length: 11 residues. The V gene's germline CDR1 is MNHEY and CDR2 SVGAGI. V was trimmed by 5 bases and J by 9 bases, leaving 5 bases between them. The CDR3 bases are TGTGCCAGCAGTGACGGTTCACCCCTCCACTTT. Translation: CASSDGSPLHF.

At least ten counts were recorded for this clonotype. The rearrangement links TRBV20-1 to TRBJ2-3; tentatively, D is TRBD2 (6 bases). Germline V gives CDR1 DFQATT, CDR2 SNEGSKA (reference sequence). CDR3 size: 11 residues. Trimming took off 6 bases at V and 6 bases at J, with 10 bases between the two ends. The CDR3, as DNA: TGCAGTGCCCTGGAGGGGGATACGCAGTATTTT. Protein: CSALEGDTQYF.

This clonotype was seen ten or more times. The chain has TRBV7-9 and TRBJ2-3; TRBD2 matches 13 bases. Germline V gene lookup returns CDR1 SEHNR and CDR2 FQNEAQ (reference sequence). J gave up 6 bases and V 5 bases, and 8 bases lay outside the gene matches. This CDR3 has 16 residues. The CDR3 reads CASSGPGLAGSDTQYF. The CDR3 bases are TGTGCCAGCAGCGGCCCGGGACTAGCGGGGAGTGATACGCAGTATTTT. The entire variable domain, with the rest obtained from reference TRBV7-9 and TRBJ2-3, is as follows: DTGVSQNPRHKITKRGQNVTFRCDPISEHNRLYWYRQTLGQGPEFLTYFQNEAQLEKSRLLSDRFSAERPKGSFSTLEIQRTEQGDSAMYLCASSGPGLAGSDTQYFGPGTRLTVL.

This clonotype was counted at least ten times. The V gene is TRBV7-2, the J gene TRBJ2-3; TRBD2 agrees at 10 bases. The CDR3 spans 18 residues. The ends lost 3 bases at V and 2 bases at J; junction bases unmatched: 11. Looked up from germline, CDR1 is SGHTA and CDR2 is FQGNSA. The CDR3 DNA is TGTGCCAGCAGCTTCCTAGCGGGGGCCCGGATTTCCACAGATACGCAGTATTTT. This codes for CASSFLAGARISTDTQYF.

This clonotype came up many times. This sequence joins TRBV7-2 and TRBJ2-1; tentatively, D is TRBD2 (6 bases). The germline V gene has CDR1 SGHTA and CDR2 FQGNSA. V was shortened by 0 bases and J by 7 bases, with 13 bases between the two germline ends. There are 15 residues in the CDR3. CDR3 sequence (DNA): TGTGCCAGCAGCTTAGCCCTGGGACTCGATAATGAGCAGTTCTTC. Translation: CASSLALGLDNEQFF.

This clonotype was picked up many times. The gene calls are TRBV6-2 or TRBV6-3 and TRBJ1-1, with D possibly matching TRBD1 (6 bases). The CDR3 is made up of 15 amino acids. Germline lookup yields CDR1 MNHEY and CDR2 SVGEGT. The V end was cut by 5 bases, the J end by 0 bases, with 13 bases between. CDR3 residues: CASSPGTSMNTEAFF. The CDR3, as DNA: TGTGCCAGCAGTCCCGGGACAAGCATGAACACTGAAGCTTTCTTT.

This clonotype was counted at least ten times. The chain links TRBV5-1 to TRBJ2-7, with TRBD1 matching over 7 bases. The V and J ends lost 5 bases and 5 bases, in that order; junction bases with no gene match: 10. From germline, CDR1 is SGHRS and CDR2 YFSETQ. The CDR3 is 14 amino acids. The CDR3 reads CASRHTDRVNEQYF. Here the CDR3 DNA reads TGCGCCAGCAGACACACAGACAGGGTCAACGAGCAGTACTTC.

Many counts were recorded for this clonotype. The J gene is TRBJ2-7, the V gene TRBV9, with D perhaps being TRBD1 or TRBD2 (5 bases each). The germline V and J ends were trimmed by 7 bases and 0 bases, with 26 bases remaining between them. CDR1 and CDR2 from the germline V gene are SGDLS and YYNGEE. CDR3 length equals 18 residues. CDR3: CASQRGDPQQVFSYEQYF. The CDR3 DNA reads as TGTGCCAGCCAGCGTGGGGACCCTCAACAGGTCTTCTCCTACGAGCAGTACTTC.

The chain joins TRBV7-6 to TRBJ2-5; D is ambiguous. V shed 3 bases and J shed 2 bases, with 7 bases lying between them. CDR1 and CDR2 (germline): SGHVS, FNYEAQ. This CDR3 has 13 residues. This CDR3 is CASSLLGQETQYF. CDR3 bases: TGTGCCAGCAGCTTGCTAGGTCAAGAGACCCAGTACTTC.

Only a few counts were recorded for this clonotype. This chain joins TRBV20-1 and TRBJ2-6; the D gene could be TRBD1 or TRBD2 (6 bases each). Germline V gene sequence: CDR1 DFQATT, CDR2 SNEGSKA (reference sequence). V gave up 4 bases and J gave up 0 bases, with 13 bases separating them. The CDR3 is made up of 16 amino acids. The CDR3 loop reads CSAKGGQSSGANVLTF. The CDR3 DNA reads as TGCAGTGCTAAGGGGGGACAAAGCTCTGGGGCCAACGTCCTGACTTTC.

This clonotype was counted ten times or more. This chain links TRBV7-8 with TRBJ1-4; D is possibly TRBD1 (5 bases). The CDR3 extends over 16 amino acids. The germline V and J ends were trimmed by 0 bases and 7 bases, with 15 bases remaining between them. CDR1 and CDR2 (germline): SGHVS, FQNEAQ. CDR3 sequence reads: CASSLATGRDGEKLFF. The CDR3 DNA is TGTGCCAGCAGCTTAGCTACGGGGCGAGATGGTGAAAAACTGTTTTTT. Complete variable domain (other parts from reference TRBV7-8 and TRBJ1-4): GAGVSQSPRYKVAKRGQDVALRCDPISGHVSLFWYQQALGQGPEFLTYFQNEAQLDKSGLPSDRFFAERPEGSVSTLKIQRTQQEDSAVYLCASSLATGRDGEKLFFGSGTQLSVL.

This clonotype was observed a few times. The V gene is TRBV7-2, the J gene TRBJ2-3, with 14 bases identical to TRBD2. The germline gives CDR1 SGHTA, CDR2 FQGNSA. This CDR3 has 15 amino acids. Trimming removed 5 bases from V and 5 bases from J; junction bases left unmatched: 3. The CDR3 spells CASSKGLAGVDTQYF. CDR3 in DNA: TGTGCCAGCAGCAAGGGACTAGCGGGAGTAGATACGCAGTATTTT.

This clonotype was detected ten times or more. This chain uses TRBV12-3 or TRBV12-4 with TRBJ2-5; D is perhaps TRBD1 (6 bases). The germline V and J ends were trimmed by 1 base and 5 bases, with 23 bases remaining between them. The CDR3 runs 18 residues. CDR3 protein: CASSLDRGSGQLGETQYF. The CDR3 nucleotides read TGTGCCAGCAGTTTAGATCGGGGATCGGGACAACTAGGGGAGACCCAGTACTTC.

There are many counts of this clonotype. This chain connects TRBV5-1 to TRBJ1-2; 7 bases are a match to TRBD1. Germline assignment: CDR1 SGHRS and CDR2 YFSETQ. J was trimmed by 5 bases and V by 7 bases; bases with no gene match: 17. The CDR3 is 16 amino acids. The chain's CDR3 is CASVAAPDRDLYGYTF. The CDR3 bases are TGCGCCAGCGTAGCGGCCCCCGACAGGGACCTATATGGCTACACCTTC.